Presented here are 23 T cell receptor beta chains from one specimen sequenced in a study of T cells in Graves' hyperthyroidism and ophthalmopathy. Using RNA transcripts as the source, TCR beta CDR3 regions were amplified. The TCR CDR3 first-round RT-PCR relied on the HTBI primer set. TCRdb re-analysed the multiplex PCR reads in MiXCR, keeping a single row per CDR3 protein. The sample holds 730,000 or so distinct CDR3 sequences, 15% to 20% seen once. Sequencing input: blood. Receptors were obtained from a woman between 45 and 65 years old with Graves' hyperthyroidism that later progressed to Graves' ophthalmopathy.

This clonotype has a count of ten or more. CDR3 DNA: TGTGCCAGTAGTATCAGGGCCTCCTCCTACAATGAGCAGTTCTTC. Its protein is CASSIRASSYNEQFF. The chain couples TRBV19 to TRBJ2-1, with TRBD1 as a possible D gene (5 bases). Trimming removed 3 bases at V and 0 bases at J, with 9 bases between. The CDR3 is 15 amino acids. The germline gives CDR1 LNHDA, CDR2 SQIVND (reference sequence). The full variable domain, in which reference TRBV19 and TRBJ2-1 provide the parts outside the CDR3, is DGGITQSPKYLFRKEGQNVTLSCEQNLNHDAMYWYRQDPGQGLRLIYYSQIVNDFQKGDIAEGYSVSREKKESFPLTVTSAQKNPTAFYLCASSIRASSYNEQFFGPGTRLTVL.

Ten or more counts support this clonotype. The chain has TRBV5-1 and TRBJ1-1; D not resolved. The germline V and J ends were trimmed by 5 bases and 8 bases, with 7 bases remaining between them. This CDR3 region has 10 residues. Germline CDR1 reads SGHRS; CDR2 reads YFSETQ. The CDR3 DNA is TGCGCCAGCAGGTTCTCAGAAGCTTTCTTT. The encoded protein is CASRFSEAFF.

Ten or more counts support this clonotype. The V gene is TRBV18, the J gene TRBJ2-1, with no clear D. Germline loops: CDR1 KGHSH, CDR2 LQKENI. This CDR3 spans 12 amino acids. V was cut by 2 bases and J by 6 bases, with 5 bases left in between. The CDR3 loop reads CASSPRSNEQFF. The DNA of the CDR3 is TGTGCCAGCTCACCAAGGAGCAATGAGCAGTTCTTC. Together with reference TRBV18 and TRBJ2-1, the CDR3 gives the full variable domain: NAGVMQNPRHLVRRRGQEARLRCSPMKGHSHVYWYRQLPEEGLKFMVYLQKENIIDESGMPKERFSAEFPKEGPSILRIQQVVRGDSAAYFCASSPRSNEQFFGPGTRLTVL.

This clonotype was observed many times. The CDR3 coding sequence is TGTGCCAGCAGCCTCCGGGGGGCAGGAGGACCCCAGCATTTT. Protein sequence: CASSLRGAGGPQHF. This chain links TRBV7-6 with TRBJ1-5, with a weak D call TRBD1 (6 bases). The CDR3 extends over 14 amino acids. The V end was cut by 5 bases, the J end by 10 bases, with 18 bases between. Germline CDR1 is SGHVS and CDR2 is FNYEAQ.

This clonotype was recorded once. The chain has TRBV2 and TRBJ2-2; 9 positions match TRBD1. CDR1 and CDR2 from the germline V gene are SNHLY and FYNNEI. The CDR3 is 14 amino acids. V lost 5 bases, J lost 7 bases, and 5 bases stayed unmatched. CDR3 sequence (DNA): TGTGCCAGCAGTCCTGACAGGGGGGACGGGGAGCTGTTTTTT. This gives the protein CASSPDRGDGELFF.

The CDR3 reads CASSTDREEGNTIYF. The CDR3 coding sequence is TGTGCCAGCAGTACCGACAGGGAGGAAGGAAACACCATATATTTT. This rearrangement joins TRBV2 to TRBJ1-3; 7 bases fit TRBD1. Trimming removed 5 bases from V and 4 bases from J; junction bases left unmatched: 8. Germline lookup yields CDR1 SNHLY and CDR2 FYNNEI. This CDR3 is built from 15 residues.

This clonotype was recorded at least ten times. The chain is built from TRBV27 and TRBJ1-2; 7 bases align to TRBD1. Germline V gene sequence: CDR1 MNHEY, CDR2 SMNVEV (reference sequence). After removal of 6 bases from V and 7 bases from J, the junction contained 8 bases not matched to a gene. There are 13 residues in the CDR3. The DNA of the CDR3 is TGTGCCAGCAGCTCAGACAGGGTGGCTGGCTACACCTTC. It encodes CASSSDRVAGYTF.

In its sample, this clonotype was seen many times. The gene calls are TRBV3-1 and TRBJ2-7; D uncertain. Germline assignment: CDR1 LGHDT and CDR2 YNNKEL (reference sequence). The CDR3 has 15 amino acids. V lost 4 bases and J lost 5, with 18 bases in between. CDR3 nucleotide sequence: TGTGCCAGCAGCCGATTACTGAGTGGCTACGACGAGCAGTACTTC. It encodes CASSRLLSGYDEQYF.

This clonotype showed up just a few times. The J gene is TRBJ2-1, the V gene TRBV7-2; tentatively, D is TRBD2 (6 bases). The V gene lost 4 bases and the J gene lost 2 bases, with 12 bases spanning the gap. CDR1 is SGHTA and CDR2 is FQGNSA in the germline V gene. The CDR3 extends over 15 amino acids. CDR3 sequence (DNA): TGTGCCAGCAGCTCCGTGGGGGAGGCCTACAATGAGCAGTTCTTC. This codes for CASSSVGEAYNEQFF.

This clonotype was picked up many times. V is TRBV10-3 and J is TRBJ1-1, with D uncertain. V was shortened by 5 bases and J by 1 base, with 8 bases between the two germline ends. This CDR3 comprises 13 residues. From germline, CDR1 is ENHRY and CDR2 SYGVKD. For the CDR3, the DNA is TGTGCCATCAGTCCGATAGAGAACACTGAAGCTTTCTTT. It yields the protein CAISPIENTEAFF.

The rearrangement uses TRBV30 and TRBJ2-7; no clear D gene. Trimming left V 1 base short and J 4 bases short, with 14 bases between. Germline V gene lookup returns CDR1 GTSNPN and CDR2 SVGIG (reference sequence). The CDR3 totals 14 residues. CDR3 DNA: TGTGCCTGGAGTGCCCCCCCTGCCATTTACGAGCAGTACTTC. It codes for CAWSAPPAIYEQYF.

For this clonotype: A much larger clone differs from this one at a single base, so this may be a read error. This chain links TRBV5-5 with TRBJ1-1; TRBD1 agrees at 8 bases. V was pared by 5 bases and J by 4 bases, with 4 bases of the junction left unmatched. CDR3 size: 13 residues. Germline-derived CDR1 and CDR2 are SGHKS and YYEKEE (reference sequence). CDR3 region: CASRRQGSTEAFF. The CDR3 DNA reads TGTGCCAGCAGAAGACAGGGGAGCACTGAAGCTTTCTTT.

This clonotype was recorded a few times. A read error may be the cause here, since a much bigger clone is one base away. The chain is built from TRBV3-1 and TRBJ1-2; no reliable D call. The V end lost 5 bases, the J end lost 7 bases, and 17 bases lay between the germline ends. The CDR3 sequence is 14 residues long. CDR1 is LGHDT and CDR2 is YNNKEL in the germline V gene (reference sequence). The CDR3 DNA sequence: TGTGCCAGCAGCAATTCTGGCCGGGGTTCTGGCTACACCTTC. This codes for CASSNSGRGSGYTF.

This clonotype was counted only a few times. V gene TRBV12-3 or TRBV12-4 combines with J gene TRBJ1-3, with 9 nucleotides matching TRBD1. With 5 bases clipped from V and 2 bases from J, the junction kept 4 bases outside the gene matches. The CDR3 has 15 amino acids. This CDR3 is CASSPQGAAGNTIYF. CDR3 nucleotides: TGTGCCAGCAGTCCACAGGGGGCGGCTGGAAACACCATATATTTT.

This CDR3 is CASSASGEAYGYTF. The CDR3 nucleotides read TGCGCCAGCAGCGCCTCGGGAGAAGCCTATGGCTACACCTTC. This chain links TRBV5-1 with TRBJ1-2; D gene uncertain. Trimming took off 4 bases at V and 4 bases at J, with 14 bases between the two ends. This CDR3 comprises 14 residues. Germline loops: CDR1 SGHRS, CDR2 YFSETQ.

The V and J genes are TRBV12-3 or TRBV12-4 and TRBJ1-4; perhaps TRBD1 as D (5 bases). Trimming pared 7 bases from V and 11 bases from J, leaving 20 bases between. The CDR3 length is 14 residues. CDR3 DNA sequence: TGTGCCAGCACCCCTGGCGGGGCCCCTGCTAAACTGTTTTTT. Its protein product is CASTPGGAPAKLFF.

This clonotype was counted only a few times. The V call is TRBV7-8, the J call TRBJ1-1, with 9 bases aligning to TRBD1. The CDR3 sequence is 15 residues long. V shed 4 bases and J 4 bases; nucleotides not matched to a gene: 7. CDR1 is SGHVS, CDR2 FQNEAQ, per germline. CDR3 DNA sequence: TGTGCCAGCAGCTACACAGGGGGCGCAGGCACTGAAGCTTTCTTT. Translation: CASSYTGGAGTEAFF.

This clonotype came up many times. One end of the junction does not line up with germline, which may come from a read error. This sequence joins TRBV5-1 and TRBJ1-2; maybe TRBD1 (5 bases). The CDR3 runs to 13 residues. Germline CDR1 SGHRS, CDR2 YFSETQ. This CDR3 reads CASSSGGNYGYTF. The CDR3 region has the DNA TGTGCCAGCAGCTCGGGGGGGAACTATGGCTACACCTTC.

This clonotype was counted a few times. CDR3 DNA: TGCAGTGCTAGAAACCCACTCCCCTTTACGGGGACCGGGGAGCTGTTTTTT. This encodes CSARNPLPFTGTGELFF. This chain connects TRBV20-1 to TRBJ2-2; possibly TRBD2 for D (5 bases). The length of the CDR3 is 17 residues. V was trimmed by 2 bases and J by 5 bases, leaving 21 bases between them. The germline CDR1 and CDR2 sequences are DFQATT and SNEGSKA (reference sequence).

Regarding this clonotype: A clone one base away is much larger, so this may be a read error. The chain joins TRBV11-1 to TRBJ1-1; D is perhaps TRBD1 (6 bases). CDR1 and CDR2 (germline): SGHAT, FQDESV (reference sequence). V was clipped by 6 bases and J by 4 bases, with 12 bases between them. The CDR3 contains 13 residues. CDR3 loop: CASRGGRSTEAFF. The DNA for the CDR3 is TGTGCCAGCAGGGGGGGCAGATCCACTGAAGCTTTCTTT.

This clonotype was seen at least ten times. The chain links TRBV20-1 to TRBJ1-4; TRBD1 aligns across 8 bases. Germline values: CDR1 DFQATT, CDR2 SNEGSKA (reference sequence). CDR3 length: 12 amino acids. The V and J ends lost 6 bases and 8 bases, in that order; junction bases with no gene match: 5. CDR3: CSADRVEEKLFF. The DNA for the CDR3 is TGCAGTGCGGACAGGGTAGAGGAAAAACTGTTTTTT.

CDR3 sequence (DNA): TGTGCCAGCTCACTGGCGTTGCTGGGCGGTCAGCCCCAGCATTTT. Translated: CASSLALLGGQPQHF. The rearrangement uses TRBV18 and TRBJ1-5; unclear D gene. There are 15 residues in the CDR3. V lost 4 bases and J 6 bases, leaving 16 bases between the germline ends. Per the germline V gene, CDR1 is KGHSH and CDR2 is LQKENI.

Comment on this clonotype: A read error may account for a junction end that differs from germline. This chain's CDR3 is CASSLGTGATDTQYF. CDR3 coding DNA: TGTGCTAGCAGCTTAGGGACAGGGGCTACAGATACGCAGTATTTT. This chain connects TRBV7-7 to TRBJ2-3; 10 nucleotides agree with TRBD1. This CDR3 contains 15 residues. Looked up from germline, CDR1 is SSHAT and CDR2 is FNYEAQ (reference sequence).